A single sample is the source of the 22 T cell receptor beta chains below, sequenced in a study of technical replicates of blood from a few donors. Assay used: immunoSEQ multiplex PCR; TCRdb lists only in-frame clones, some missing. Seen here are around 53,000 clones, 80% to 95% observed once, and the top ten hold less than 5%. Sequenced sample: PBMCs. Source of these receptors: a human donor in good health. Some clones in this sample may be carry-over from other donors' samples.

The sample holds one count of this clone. The CDR3 is CASSYVLSGNTIYF. CDR3 DNA sequence: TGTGCCAGCAGTTACGTCCTCTCTGGAAACACCATATATTTT. The chain couples TRBV6-6 to TRBJ1-3; no clear D. The CDR3 is 14 amino acids. Germline V gene data show CDR1 as MNHNY and CDR2 as SVGAGI (reference sequence). Trimming took off 2 bases at V and 0 bases at J, with 5 bases between the two ends.

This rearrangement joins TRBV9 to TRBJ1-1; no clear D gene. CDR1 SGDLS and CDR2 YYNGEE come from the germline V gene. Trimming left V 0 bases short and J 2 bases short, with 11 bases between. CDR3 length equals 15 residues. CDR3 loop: CASSVDPVTNTEAFF. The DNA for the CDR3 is TGTGCCAGCAGCGTAGATCCAGTTACAAACACTGAAGCTTTCTTT.

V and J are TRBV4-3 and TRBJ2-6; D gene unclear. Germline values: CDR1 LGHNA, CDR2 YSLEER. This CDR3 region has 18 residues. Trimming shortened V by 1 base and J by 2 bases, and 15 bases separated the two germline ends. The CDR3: CASSQASYYGAGANVLTF. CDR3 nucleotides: TGCGCCAGCAGCCAAGCCTCGTACTATGGAGCTGGGGCCAACGTCCTGACTTTC.

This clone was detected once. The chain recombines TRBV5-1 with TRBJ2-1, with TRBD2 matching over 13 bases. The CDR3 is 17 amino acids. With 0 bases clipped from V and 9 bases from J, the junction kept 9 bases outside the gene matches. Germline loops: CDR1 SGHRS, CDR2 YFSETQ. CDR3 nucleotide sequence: TGCGCCAGCAGCTTGGGGACTAGCGGGAGATTGTTGGGTGAGCAGTTCTTC. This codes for CASSLGTSGRLLGEQFF.

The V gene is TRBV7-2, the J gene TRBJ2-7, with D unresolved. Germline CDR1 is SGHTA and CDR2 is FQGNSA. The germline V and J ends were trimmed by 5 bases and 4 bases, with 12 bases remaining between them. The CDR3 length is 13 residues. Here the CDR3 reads CASSLRSGYEQYF. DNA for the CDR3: TGTGCCAGCAGCCTTCGTTCGGGTTACGAGCAGTACTTC.

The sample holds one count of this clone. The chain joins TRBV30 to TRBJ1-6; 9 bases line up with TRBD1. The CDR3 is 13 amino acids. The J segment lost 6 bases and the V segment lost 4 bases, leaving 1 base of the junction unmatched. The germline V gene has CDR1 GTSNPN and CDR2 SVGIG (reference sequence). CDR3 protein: CAWMTGGNSPLHF. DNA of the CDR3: TGTGCCTGGATGACAGGGGGTAATTCACCCCTCCACTTT.

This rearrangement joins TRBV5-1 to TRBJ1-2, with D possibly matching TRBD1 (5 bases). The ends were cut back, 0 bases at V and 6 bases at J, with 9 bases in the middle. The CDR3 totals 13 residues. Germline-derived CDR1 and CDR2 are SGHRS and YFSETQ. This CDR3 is CASSLEQVHGYTF. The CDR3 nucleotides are TGCGCCAGCAGCTTGGAACAGGTTCATGGCTACACCTTC.

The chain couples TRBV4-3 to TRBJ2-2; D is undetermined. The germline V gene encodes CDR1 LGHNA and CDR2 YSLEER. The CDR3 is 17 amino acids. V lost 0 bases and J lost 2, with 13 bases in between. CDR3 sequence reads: CASSQDLVLPNTGELFF. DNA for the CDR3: TGCGCCAGCAGCCAAGATTTGGTACTACCCAACACCGGGGAGCTGTTTTTT.

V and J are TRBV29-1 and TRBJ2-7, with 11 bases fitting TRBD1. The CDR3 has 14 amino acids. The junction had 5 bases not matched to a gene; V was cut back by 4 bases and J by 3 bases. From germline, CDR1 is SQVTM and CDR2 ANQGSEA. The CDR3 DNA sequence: TGCAGCGTTGCCGGACAGGGGGCTGTCTACGAGCAGTACTTC. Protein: CSVAGQGAVYEQYF.

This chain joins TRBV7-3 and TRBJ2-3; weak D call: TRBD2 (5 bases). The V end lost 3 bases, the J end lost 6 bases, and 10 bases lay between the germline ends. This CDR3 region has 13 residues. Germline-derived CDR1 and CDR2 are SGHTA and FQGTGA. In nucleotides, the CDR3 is TGTGCCAGCAGCTTTGAGGGCTGGGATACGCAGTATTTT. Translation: CASSFEGWDTQYF.

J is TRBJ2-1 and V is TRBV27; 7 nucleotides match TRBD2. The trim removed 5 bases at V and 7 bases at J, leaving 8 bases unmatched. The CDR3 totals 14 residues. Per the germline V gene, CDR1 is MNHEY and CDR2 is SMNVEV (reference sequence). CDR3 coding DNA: TGTGCCAGCAGTCTAGATCCCGGGGGGAATGAGCAGTTCTTC. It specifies CASSLDPGGNEQFF.

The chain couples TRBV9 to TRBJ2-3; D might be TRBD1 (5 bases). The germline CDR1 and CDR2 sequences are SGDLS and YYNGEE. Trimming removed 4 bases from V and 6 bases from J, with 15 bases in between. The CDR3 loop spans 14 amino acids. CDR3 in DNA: TGTGCCAGCAGCCCAAGGGCCTCAGGGGATACGCAGTATTTT. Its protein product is CASSPRASGDTQYF.

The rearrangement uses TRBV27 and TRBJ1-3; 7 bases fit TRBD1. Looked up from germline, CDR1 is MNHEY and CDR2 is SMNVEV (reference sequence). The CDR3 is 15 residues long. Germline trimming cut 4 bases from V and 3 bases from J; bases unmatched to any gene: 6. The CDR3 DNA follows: TGTGCCAGCAGTTCGGCCGGGACAGATGGAAACACCATATATTTT. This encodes CASSSAGTDGNTIYF.

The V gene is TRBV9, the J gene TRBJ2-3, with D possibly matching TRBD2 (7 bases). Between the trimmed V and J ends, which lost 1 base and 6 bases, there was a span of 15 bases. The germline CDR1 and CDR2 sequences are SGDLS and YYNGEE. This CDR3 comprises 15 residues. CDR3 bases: TGTGCCAGCAGCGTATTGACGGGGGGCGTGGATACGCAGTATTTT. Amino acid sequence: CASSVLTGGVDTQYF.

CDR3 coding DNA: TGTGCCAGCAGCTTGGCTGGGTGGGGCAGCTCCTACGAGCAGTACTTC. This encodes CASSLAGWGSSYEQYF. The genes are TRBV5-8 and TRBJ2-7, with D perhaps matching TRBD1 (5 bases). Looked up from germline, CDR1 is SGHTS and CDR2 is YDEGEE. V was pared by 0 bases and J by 0 bases, with 13 bases between. The CDR3 runs 16 residues.

CDR3 DNA: TGTGCCAGCAGCGCACAGGACCCGTCTGTGTATGGCTACACCTTC. It translates to CASSAQDPSVYGYTF. The V gene is TRBV7-9, the J gene TRBJ1-2; the D gene is possibly TRBD1 (5 bases). The germline gives CDR1 SEHNR, CDR2 FQNEAQ (reference sequence). This CDR3 spans 15 amino acids. V was shortened by 5 bases and J by 5 bases, with 18 bases between the two germline ends.

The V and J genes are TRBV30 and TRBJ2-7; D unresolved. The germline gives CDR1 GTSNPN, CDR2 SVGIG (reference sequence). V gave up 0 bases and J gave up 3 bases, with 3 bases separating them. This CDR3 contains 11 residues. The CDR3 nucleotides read TGTGCCTGGAGTGTTATCTACGAGCAGTACTTC. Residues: CAWSVIYEQYF.

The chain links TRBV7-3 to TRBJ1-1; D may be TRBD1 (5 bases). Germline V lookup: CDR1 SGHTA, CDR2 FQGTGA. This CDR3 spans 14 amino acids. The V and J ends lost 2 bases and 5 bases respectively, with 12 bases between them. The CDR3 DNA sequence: TGTGCCAGCAGCTTAGTGGGTAAGGGGACTGAAGCTTTCTTT. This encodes CASSLVGKGTEAFF.

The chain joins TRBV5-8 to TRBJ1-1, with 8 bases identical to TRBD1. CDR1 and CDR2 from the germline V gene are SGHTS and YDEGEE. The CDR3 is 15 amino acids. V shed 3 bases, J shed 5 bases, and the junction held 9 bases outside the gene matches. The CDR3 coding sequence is TGTGCCAGCAGCTCAGGACAGGGAAGGGGAACTGAAGCTTTCTTT. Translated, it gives CASSSGQGRGTEAFF.

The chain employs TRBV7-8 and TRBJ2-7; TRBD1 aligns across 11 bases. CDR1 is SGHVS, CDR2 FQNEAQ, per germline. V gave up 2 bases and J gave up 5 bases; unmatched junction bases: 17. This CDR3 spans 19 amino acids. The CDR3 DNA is TGTGCCAGCAGCTTATACCCAATCGGACAGGGGGCGCTGAGGGACGAGCAGTACTTC. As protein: CASSLYPIGQGALRDEQYF.

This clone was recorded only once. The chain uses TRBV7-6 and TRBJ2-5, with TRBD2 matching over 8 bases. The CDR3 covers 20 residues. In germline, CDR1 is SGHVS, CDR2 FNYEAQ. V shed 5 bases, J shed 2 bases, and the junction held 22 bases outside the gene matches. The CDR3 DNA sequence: TGTGCCAGCAGCCCTAGCGTTGGGACTAGTTTTTTGGCGTTACAAGAGACCCAGTACTTC. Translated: CASSPSVGTSFLALQETQYF. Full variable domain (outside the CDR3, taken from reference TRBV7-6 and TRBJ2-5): GAGVSQSPRYKVTKRGQDVALRCDPISGHVSLYWYRQALGQGPEFLTYFNYEAQQDKSGLPNDRFSAERPEGSISTLTIQRTEQRDSAMYRCASSPSVGTSFLALQETQYFGPGTRLLVL.

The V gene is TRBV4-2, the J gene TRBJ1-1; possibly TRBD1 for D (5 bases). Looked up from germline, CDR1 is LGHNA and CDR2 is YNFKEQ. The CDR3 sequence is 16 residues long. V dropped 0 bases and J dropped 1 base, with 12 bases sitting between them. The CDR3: CASSQESLGGNTEAFF. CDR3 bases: TGTGCCAGCAGCCAAGAAAGTCTGGGGGGGAACACTGAAGCTTTCTTT.